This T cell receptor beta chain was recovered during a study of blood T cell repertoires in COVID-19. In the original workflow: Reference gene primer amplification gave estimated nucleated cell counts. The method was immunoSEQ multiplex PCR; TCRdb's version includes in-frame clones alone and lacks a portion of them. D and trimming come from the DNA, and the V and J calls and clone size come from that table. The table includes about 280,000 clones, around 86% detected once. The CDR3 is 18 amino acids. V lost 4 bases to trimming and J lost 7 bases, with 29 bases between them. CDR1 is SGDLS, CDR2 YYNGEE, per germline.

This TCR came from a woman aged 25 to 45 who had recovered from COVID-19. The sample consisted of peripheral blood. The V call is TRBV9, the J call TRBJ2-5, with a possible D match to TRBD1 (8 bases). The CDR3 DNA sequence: TGTGCCAGCAGCAAGGCCCCAACCTACAGGGGGGGCGATGTGACCCAGTACTTC. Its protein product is CASSKAPTYRGGDVTQYF. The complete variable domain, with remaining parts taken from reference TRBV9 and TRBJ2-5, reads DSGVTQTPKHLITATGQRVTLRCSPRSGDLSVYWYQQSLDQGLQFLIQYYNGEERAKGNILERFSAQQFPDLHSELNLSSLELGDSALYFCASSKAPTYRGGDVTQYFGPGTRLLVL.